This T cell receptor (beta chain) is drawn from a study of blood T cell repertoires in COVID-19. Study as a whole: Sites in the United States, Italy and Spain provided acute and convalescent COVID-19 samples. PBMCs, B-cell-depleted T cells, or T cells were the source of the cDNA or gDNA that made up the material.

There are 18 residues in the CDR3. In germline, CDR1 is SEHNR, CDR2 FQNEAQ (reference sequence). Germline trimming cut 5 bases from V and 1 base from J; bases unmatched to any gene: 9. Generated by immunoSEQ multiplex PCR, the TCRdb table keeps only in-frame clones and is missing some. In the table there are about 49,000 clones, 86% of which are singletons. The chain is built from TRBV7-9 and TRBJ2-6, with TRBD1 matching over 9 bases. The sequence came from a man aged 35 to 55 with active COVID-19. The specimen sequenced was peripheral blood. CDR3 loop: CASSLTGGPMSGANVLTF. CDR3 in DNA: TGTGCCAGCAGCCTCACAGGGGGCCCAATGTCTGGGGCCAACGTCCTGACTTTC.